These 6 T cell receptor beta chains came from one sample sequenced in a study of early T cells in non-severe SARS-CoV-2 infection. Each CDR3 protein is one row after TCRdb ran MiXCR on the 5' RACE reads. Of 85,000 to 100,000 distinct CDR3 sequences in the sample, 11% are singletons; the top ten hold around 4.6%. This specimen was whole blood, taken at baseline. These receptors were taken from an adult who was a healthcare worker with PCR-confirmed SARS-CoV-2 infection or an uninfected control (not recorded which).

This clonotype has just a few counts. The V and J genes are TRBV14 and TRBJ2-3; D possibly uses TRBD1 or TRBD2 (5 bases each). CDR3 length: 10 amino acids. Deletions cut 3 bases from V and 14 bases from J, with 9 bases between. Germline CDR1 is SGHDN and CDR2 is FVKESK. The DNA of the CDR3 is TGTGCCAGCAGCCAGGGACCTCGGTATTTT. This codes for CASSQGPRYF. Based on the CDR3 plus reference TRBV14 and TRBJ2-3, the full variable domain is EAGVTQFPSHSVIEKGQTVTLRCDPISGHDNLYWYRRVMGKEIKFLLHFVKESKQDESGMPNNRFLAERTGGTYSTLKVQPAELEDSGVYFCASSQGPRYFGPGTRLTVL.

This clonotype was seen repeatedly, ten times or more. J is TRBJ1-2 and V is TRBV20-1; 7 bases match TRBD1. Germline lookup yields CDR1 DFQATT and CDR2 SNEGSKA (reference sequence). CDR3 length equals 13 residues. The ends lost 6 bases at V and 3 bases at J; junction bases unmatched: 7. The CDR3 DNA follows: TGCAGTGCCATACGACAGGGTCACTATGGCTACACCTTC. Protein: CSAIRQGHYGYTF.

The rearrangement links TRBV7-3 to TRBJ2-5; 8 nucleotides match TRBD1. V lost 2 bases, J lost 2 bases, and 7 bases stayed unmatched. The length of the CDR3 is 16 residues. Germline V gene data show CDR1 as SGHTA and CDR2 as FQGTGA. As DNA, the CDR3 is TGTGCCAGCAGCTTACTAGGCAGGGGGCCTCAAGAGACCCAGTACTTC. Amino acid sequence: CASSLLGRGPQETQYF.

The rearrangement uses TRBV6-6 and TRBJ2-1; D is perhaps TRBD1 (6 bases). V lost 5 bases, J lost 1 base, and 12 bases lay in between. Germline lookup yields CDR1 MNHNY and CDR2 SVGAGI (reference sequence). The CDR3 length is 15 residues. This chain's CDR3 is CASSHPGESYNEQFF. CDR3 sequence (DNA): TGTGCCAGCAGTCACCCAGGGGAGTCCTACAATGAGCAGTTCTTC.

This clonotype was observed many times. This rearrangement joins TRBV19 to TRBJ2-5; TRBD1 matches at 10 bases. The germline gives CDR1 LNHDA, CDR2 SQIVND (reference sequence). The V segment lost 3 bases and the J segment 4 bases; nucleotides outside the gene matches: 5. The CDR3 is made up of 15 amino acids. The CDR3 region is CASSMGTGVVETQYF. The CDR3 bases are TGTGCCAGTAGTATGGGGACAGGGGTCGTAGAGACCCAGTACTTC.

The table lists this clonotype with many counts. The chain employs TRBV7-2 and TRBJ1-6, with D perhaps matching TRBD1 (5 bases). Trimming shortened V by 3 bases and J by 0 bases, and 9 bases separated the two germline ends. Germline V gives CDR1 SGHTA, CDR2 FQGNSA. CDR3 length: 16 residues. CDR3 amino acids: CASSFWGSSYNSPLHF. The CDR3 coding sequence is TGTGCCAGCAGCTTTTGGGGGAGCTCCTATAATTCACCCCTCCACTTT.